One sample yielded the 25 T cell receptor beta chains listed below, sequenced in a study of cytomegalovirus exposure and HLA in healthy donors. This PCR relied on a set of 60 Vbeta primers and 13 Jbeta primers. Assay: immunoSEQ multiplex PCR; the TCRdb copy retains only in-frame clones and omits some. Of about 130,000 clones in the sample, about four fifths were seen once. Sequencing was carried out using PBMCs. The receptor source for this set is a man aged 25-45 years in good health.

The V and J genes are TRBV6-1 and TRBJ2-5; 11 bases are shared with TRBD2. Looked up from germline, CDR1 is MNHNS and CDR2 is SASEGT. V was pared by 3 bases and J by 1 base, with 4 bases of the junction left unmatched. The CDR3 contains 16 residues. CDR3 loop: CASSDSGRAFQETQYF. Written as DNA, the CDR3 is TGTGCCAGCAGTGATAGCGGGAGGGCCTTCCAAGAGACCCAGTACTTC.

The V call is TRBV30, the J call TRBJ2-4; no clear D gene. V lost 2 bases and J lost 7, with 6 bases in between. The CDR3 has 11 amino acids. Germline CDR1 is GTSNPN and CDR2 is SVGIG (reference sequence). The CDR3 region has the DNA TGTGCCTGGAGTCCCGGTAACATTCAGTACTTC. It is translated as CAWSPGNIQYF.

The rearrangement uses TRBV5-1 and TRBJ2-1; D is possibly TRBD2 (7 bases). The CDR3 extends over 17 amino acids. Trimming took off 0 bases at V and 14 bases at J, with 27 bases between the two ends. From germline, CDR1 is SGHRS and CDR2 YFSETQ. The CDR3 DNA follows: TGCGCCAGCAGCTTGGGAGAACCGACAGGAACGGGACTAATTAAGTTCTTC. Protein sequence: CASSLGEPTGTGLIKFF.

J is TRBJ2-7 and V is TRBV27; 10 bases are a match to TRBD2. Trimming removed 6 bases from V and 4 bases from J; junction bases left unmatched: 9. The CDR3 length is 15 residues. Germline assignment: CDR1 MNHEY and CDR2 SMNVEV (reference sequence). This CDR3 is CASSHPAGGIYEQYF. The CDR3 DNA follows: TGTGCCAGCAGCCACCCAGCGGGAGGGATATACGAGCAGTACTTC.

The chain recombines TRBV15 with TRBJ2-5, with D perhaps TRBD1 (8 bases). Trimming removed 1 base at V and 5 bases at J, with 14 bases between. CDR3 length equals 15 residues. From germline, CDR1 is LNHNV and CDR2 YYDKDF (reference sequence). CDR3 sequence reads: CATSRAGQGGETQYF. The DNA for the CDR3 is TGTGCCACCAGCAGAGCCGGACAGGGAGGGGAGACCCAGTACTTC.

The J gene is TRBJ2-7, the V gene TRBV7-8; 10 bases match TRBD2. Germline values: CDR1 SGHVS, CDR2 FQNEAQ. The CDR3 runs to 15 residues. The junction had 9 bases not matched to a gene; V was cut back by 5 bases and J by 5 bases. The CDR3 DNA reads as TGTGCCAGCAGCAAGCGGGAGGGCCTGACTAACGAGCAGTACTTC. Protein: CASSKREGLTNEQYF.

The chain uses TRBV4-1 and TRBJ2-1, with 9 bases that match TRBD2. Germline trimming cut 1 base from V and 9 bases from J; bases unmatched to any gene: 7. The CDR3 has 15 amino acids. Germline V gene data show CDR1 as MGHRA and CDR2 as YSYEKL. CDR3 sequence (DNA): TGCGCCAGCAGCCAAGCCGCGGGAGGGACTCCTGAGCAGTTCTTC. It yields the protein CASSQAAGGTPEQFF.

This clone was detected only once. The CDR3 region is CASSLASSSGGKEEQFF. The DNA of the CDR3 is TGTGCCAGCAGCTTAGCATCCTCAAGCGGGGGTAAAGAGGAGCAGTTCTTC. V usage is TRBV7-2 and J usage is TRBJ2-1; 8 nucleotides line up with TRBD2. Per germline, CDR1 SGHTA and CDR2 FQGNSA. Trimming at V came to 0 bases and at J to 10 bases, leaving 14 bases not matched to a gene. The CDR3 runs 17 residues.

The chain carries TRBV6-5 and TRBJ2-1, with 7 nucleotides matching TRBD2. The V gene end was trimmed by 3 bases and the J gene end by 5 bases; junction bases not matched to a gene: 7. Per the germline V gene, CDR1 is MNHEY and CDR2 is SVGAGI. CDR3 length equals 15 residues. The CDR3 DNA is TGTGCCAGCAGTTATACCGGGACTACCGACAATGAGCAGTTCTTC. It is translated as CASSYTGTTDNEQFF.

The J gene is TRBJ2-1, the V gene TRBV9, with TRBD2 matching 10 bases. The CDR3 has 15 amino acids. The J segment lost 2 bases and the V segment lost 6 bases, leaving 5 bases of the junction unmatched. CDR1 SGDLS and CDR2 YYNGEE come from the germline V gene. The CDR3 reads CASTSGSGPYNEQFF. CDR3 sequence (DNA): TGTGCCAGCACTAGCGGGAGCGGTCCCTACAATGAGCAGTTCTTC.

The genes are TRBV5-1 and TRBJ2-1, with TRBD2 matching over 8 bases. This CDR3 has 18 amino acids. Germline CDR1 SGHRS, CDR2 YFSETQ. With 4 bases clipped from V and 6 bases from J, the junction kept 18 bases outside the gene matches. CDR3 amino acids: CASSVPKVGLAGSNEQFF. The DNA for the CDR3 is TGCGCCAGCAGCGTCCCGAAGGTGGGGTTAGCGGGAAGCAATGAGCAGTTCTTC.

Concerning this clone itself: Germline is not matched at one junction end, which may reflect a read error. The chain combines TRBV7-9 with TRBJ2-5; TRBD2 matches 8 bases. This CDR3 comprises 14 residues. Germline V gene lookup returns CDR1 SEHNR and CDR2 FQNEAQ (reference sequence). The CDR3 loop is CSSSPAGGIETQYF. As DNA, the CDR3 is TGTTCCAGCAGCCCGGCGGGGGGAATAGAGACCCAGTACTTC.

This chain links TRBV15 with TRBJ2-1; D is possibly TRBD2 (5 bases). V lost 0 bases and J lost 9, with 12 bases in between. The CDR3 loop spans 14 amino acids. Per the germline V gene, CDR1 is LNHNV and CDR2 is YYDKDF (reference sequence). CDR3 DNA sequence: TGTGCCACCAGCAGAGATTTGGGAGCGCGTGAGCAGTTCTTC. Translation gives CATSRDLGAREQFF.

The chain links TRBV18 to TRBJ1-5; TRBD1 agrees at 7 bases. The CDR3 covers 15 residues. V was clipped by 4 bases and J by 3 bases; unmatched bases: 6. Germline loops: CDR1 KGHSH, CDR2 LQKENI. The CDR3 DNA follows: TGTGCCAGCTCACACCGGGACAGCCTCAATCAGCCCCAGCATTTT. Translating gives CASSHRDSLNQPQHF.

The chain has TRBV5-6 and TRBJ2-5; D perhaps matches TRBD2 (5 bases). The J call may be faulty, since TRBJ2-7 better matches the DNA end. The germline V gene encodes CDR1 SGHDT and CDR2 YYEEEE. The CDR3 spans 13 residues. This CDR3 reads CASSLAAGNEQYF. Here the CDR3 DNA reads TGTGCCAGCAGCTTGGCCGCGGGTAACGAGCAGTACTTC.

This clone has only a few counts. J is TRBJ1-2 and V is TRBV7-9; 11 bases are a match to TRBD1. Trimming removed 1 base from V and 6 bases from J; junction bases left unmatched: 7. The CDR3 loop spans 16 amino acids. The V gene's germline CDR1 is SEHNR and CDR2 FQNEAQ (reference sequence). In nucleotides, the CDR3 is TGTGCCAGCAGCTTAGTATCGGGACAGGGGGTGAATGGCTACACCTTC. Protein product: CASSLVSGQGVNGYTF.

This chain uses TRBV7-2 with TRBJ2-5, with unresolved D. The CDR3 runs to 12 residues. Germline assignment: CDR1 SGHTA and CDR2 FQGNSA. Trimming stripped 5 bases from V and 8 bases from J, with 12 bases between. For the CDR3, the DNA is TGTGCCAGCAGCCCAGTCCCCGCTACCCAGTACTTC. Translated: CASSPVPATQYF.

The J gene is TRBJ2-1, the V gene TRBV30; 7 positions agree with TRBD1. V lost 2 bases, J lost 6 bases, and 7 bases stayed unmatched. The V gene's germline CDR1 is GTSNPN and CDR2 SVGIG (reference sequence). The length of the CDR3 is 14 residues. The CDR3 bases are TGTGCCTGGAGTTCCCGGGACAGCCGCAATGAGCAGTTCTTC. Translated, it gives CAWSSRDSRNEQFF.

This clone was detected only a few times. This chain joins TRBV5-8 and TRBJ2-7; the match to TRBD1 covers 8 bases. CDR3 length: 14 amino acids. Germline loops: CDR1 SGHTS, CDR2 YDEGEE. Trimming took 4 bases from V and 0 from J; bases not matched to a gene: 3. The CDR3 DNA follows: TGTGCCAGCAGCCGGACAGGGAACTCCTACGAGCAGTACTTC. Residues: CASSRTGNSYEQYF.

This sequence joins TRBV29-1 and TRBJ2-2, with 8 bases fitting TRBD1. Losses at the gene ends were 3 bases for V and 4 bases for J; bases not matched to a gene: 7. The length of the CDR3 is 15 residues. From germline, CDR1 is SQVTM and CDR2 ANQGSEA. The CDR3 is CSVESRTGLTGELFF. CDR3 DNA: TGCAGCGTTGAGAGTAGGACAGGGCTCACCGGGGAGCTGTTTTTT.

J is TRBJ2-3 and V is TRBV5-1; weak D call: TRBD2 (6 bases). Germline V lookup: CDR1 SGHRS, CDR2 YFSETQ. The germline V and J ends were trimmed by 7 bases and 7 bases, with 19 bases remaining between them. This CDR3 contains 14 residues. In DNA, the CDR3 is TGCGCCAGCTCACTTGACGGGAGAGGGAATACGCAGTATTTT. Its translation is CASSLDGRGNTQYF.

This clone was seen only a few times. The V gene is TRBV5-1, the J gene TRBJ1-1; 7 nucleotides agree with TRBD1. CDR1 and CDR2 (germline): SGHRS, YFSETQ. The CDR3 spans 15 residues. V gave up 2 bases and J gave up 4 bases; unmatched junction bases: 8. The CDR3 protein is CASSFGTALGTEAFF. The CDR3 DNA sequence: TGCGCCAGCAGCTTTGGGACAGCCCTGGGCACTGAAGCTTTCTTT.

The CDR3 protein is CASSLGAGEGETQYF. DNA for the CDR3: TGCGCCAGCAGCTTGGGAGCGGGAGAGGGGGAGACCCAGTACTTC. The V gene is TRBV5-1, the J gene TRBJ2-5, with 8 bases lining up with TRBD2. Germline CDR1 reads SGHRS; CDR2 reads YFSETQ. V gave up 0 bases and J gave up 5 bases; unmatched junction bases: 6. This CDR3 contains 15 residues. The whole variable domain, filled in from reference TRBV5-1 and TRBJ2-5, reads KAGVTQTPRYLIKTRGQQVTLSCSPISGHRSVSWYQQTPGQGLQFLFEYFSETQRNKGNFPGRFSGRQFSNSRSEMNVSTLELGDSALYLCASSLGAGEGETQYFGPGTRLLVL.

CDR3 sequence reads: CAWCHGQFMNTEAFF. CDR3 DNA: TGTGCCTGGTGTCATGGGCAGTTCATGAACACTGAAGCTTTCTTT. The genes are TRBV30 and TRBJ1-1, with unresolved D. V gave up 5 bases and J gave up 0 bases, with 16 bases separating them. Germline values: CDR1 GTSNPN, CDR2 SVGIG (reference sequence). The CDR3 runs to 15 residues.

The count of this clone is one. This chain links TRBV14 with TRBJ2-3; the match to TRBD2 covers 7 bases. This CDR3 contains 13 residues. Trimming took 4 bases from V and 6 from J; bases not matched to a gene: 4. CDR1 is SGHDN and CDR2 is FVKESK in the germline V gene. The DNA for the CDR3 is TGTGCCAGCAGCCTCCGGGACTACGATACGCAGTATTTT. Its translation: CASSLRDYDTQYF.